This T cell receptor beta chain was sequenced during a study of patients and donors after allogeneic stem cell transplantation. A single record per CDR3 protein comes from TCRdb applying MiXCR to the RT-PCR reads. The sample includes some 200,000 distinct CDR3 sequences, around two fifths of them seen just once. This clonotype was detected only a few times. Germline V CDR1 and CDR2: MNHEY, SMNVEV (reference sequence). The CDR3 spans 15 residues. The junction had 7 bases not matched to a gene; V was cut back by 7 bases and J by 3 bases. The sequenced sample was blood, either unsorted or a sorted T cell fraction (not recorded which). The receptor was derived from a human donor who was either an allogeneic HSCT recipient or a stem cell or donor lymphocyte infusion donor (not recorded which). It is not recorded whose cells these are; they may come from a transplant donor. The V gene is TRBV27, the J gene TRBJ2-2, with 8 bases lining up with TRBD1. DNA of the CDR3: TGTGCCAGCAAGCTGACAGGGGAGGACACCGGGGAGCTGTTTTTT. Translation: CASKLTGEDTGELFF.